This T cell receptor beta chain was documented in a study of T cells in Graves' hyperthyroidism and ophthalmopathy. Looking at the study overall: Prior to any treatment, at the point of initial diagnosis, peripheral blood was collected.

This clonotype was counted ten times or more. From RNA transcripts, TCR beta CDR3 regions were amplified. TCR CDR3 regions were first amplified by RT-PCR with HTBI primers. Each CDR3 protein gets one entry after TCRdb re-called the multiplex PCR reads with MiXCR. Of around 300,000 distinct CDR3 sequences in the sample, roughly 13% are singletons; the top ten hold about 8%. With 0 bases clipped from V and 2 bases from J, the junction kept 8 bases outside the gene matches. The CDR3 has 17 amino acids. The V gene's germline CDR1 is LGHDT and CDR2 YNNKEL (reference sequence). This sequence originates from a woman in her twenties or thirties with Graves' hyperthyroidism that later progressed to Graves' ophthalmopathy. Source material: blood. The chain joins TRBV3-1 to TRBJ2-3; 7 bases agree with TRBD1. CDR3 DNA sequence: TGTGCCAGCAGCCAAGATATAAGGACAGGAGACACAGATACGCAGTATTTT. This sequence encodes CASSQDIRTGDTDTQYF.